This T cell receptor beta chain was observed in a study of T cell repertoires in cytomegalovirus infection. Study information: Carrying CMV and the relevant HLA type showed in public TCR beta signatures.

From germline, CDR1 is SEHNR and CDR2 FQNEAQ (reference sequence). This CDR3 spans 17 amino acids. The V gene end was trimmed by 4 bases and the J gene end by 4 bases; junction bases not matched to a gene: 6. Study outcomes and limitations: Totalled public TCR beta family frequency picked out people who carried CMV plus the relevant HLA. CMV-specific TCR beta clonotypes restricted by HLA-C dominated the ex vivo response.

One entry per CDR3 protein, called by TCRdb with MiXCR from the reads. Counted here are a few hundred thousand distinct CDR3 sequences, around 15% occurring once; the ten biggest clones make up 8.8%. This clonotype was counted at least ten times. Its antigen remains unidentified. The source of this sequence is a human donor in good health (CMV status not recorded). Some clones in this sample may be carry-over from other donors' samples. The rearrangement joins TRBV7-9 to TRBJ2-3, with 15 bases that match TRBD2. The sample was PBMCs. CDR3 coding DNA: TGTGCCAGCAGCTCCTGGACTAGCGGGGGGGCTGCAGATACGCAGTATTTT. Residues: CASSSWTSGGAADTQYF.